This entry describes one TCR beta chain. This sample is part of a study of cytomegalovirus exposure and HLA in healthy donors. Whole-study context: The roughly 120 million unique TCR beta sequences, from 150 million to 200 million T cells, were found by an earlier analysis.

A multiplex PCR was run with 60 Vbeta primers and 13 Jbeta primers. Produced via immunoSEQ multiplex PCR; TCRdb's table is partial and in-frame only. The sample table includes about 210,000 clones. The receptor comes from a woman aged 25 to 39 in good health and CMV-seropositive. The sample was PBMCs.

The CDR3 here is CASSVEGQENEQFF. The CDR3 DNA is TGTGCCAGCAGCGTAGAAGGACAGGAAAATGAGCAGTTCTTC. V is TRBV9 and J is TRBJ2-1; 7 bases map to TRBD1. In germline, CDR1 is SGDLS, CDR2 YYNGEE. The trim removed 0 bases at V and 7 bases at J, leaving 4 bases unmatched. CDR3 length: 14 amino acids.